Each of the 16 T cell receptor beta chains below was sequenced from the same sample in a study of spatial heterogeneity in lung cancer. TCRdb redid the calling of the 5' RACE reads with MiXCR, one entry per CDR3 protein. The repertoire holds 20,000 to 30,000 distinct CDR3 sequences, with approximately 6% as singletons. Time point reported: blood at routine non-recurrence follow-up after resection. Whole RNA, isolated from tumor, nontumor lung or frozen PBMC, was sequenced without prior sorting. Specimen: PBMCs, collected at follow-up. Receptors originate from a male donor with early-stage non-small cell lung cancer.

This clonotype was observed many times. V is TRBV7-3 and J is TRBJ1-1; the match to TRBD1 covers 7 bases. The ends lost 5 bases at V and 6 bases at J; junction bases unmatched: 6. This CDR3 spans 13 amino acids. Germline V lookup: CDR1 SGHTA, CDR2 FQGTGA. The CDR3 coding sequence is TGTGCCAGCAGCACCGGACAGGACCCTGAAGCTTTCTTT. Translated: CASSTGQDPEAFF.

This clonotype was picked up a small number of times. The chain carries TRBV6-5 and TRBJ2-7, with D unclear. The CDR3 consists of 15 residues. Per germline, CDR1 MNHEY and CDR2 SVGAGI. Trimming removed 2 bases from V and 4 bases from J, with 15 bases in between. The chain's CDR3 is CASSYDPRALYEQYV. As DNA, the CDR3 is TGTGCCAGCAGTTACGACCCCCGAGCGTTGTACGAGCAGTACGTC.

This clonotype was recorded once. The chain employs TRBV9 and TRBJ2-3; D is possibly TRBD2 (5 bases). The CDR3 spans 13 residues. V lost 4 bases and J 4 bases, leaving 10 bases between the germline ends. The germline V gene encodes CDR1 SGDLS and CDR2 YYNGEE. The CDR3 region has the DNA TGTGCCAGCAGCACGGACTGGGCAGATACGCAGTATTTT. Protein: CASSTDWADTQYF.

About this clonotype: A much bigger clone sits one base away, suggesting this may be a read error. This chain links TRBV23-1 with TRBJ1-5, with D unclear. TRBV23-1 is an open reading frame whose function is uncertain. The CDR3 runs 14 residues. The DNA for the CDR3 is TGCGCCAGCAGCCCCGGGCATAGCGATCAGCCCCAGCATTTT. Translated: CASSPGHSDQPQHF.

This clonotype was seen at least ten times. J is TRBJ2-2 and V is TRBV7-2; 7 nucleotides agree with TRBD1. CDR3 size: 16 residues. With 6 bases clipped from V and 1 base from J, the junction kept 8 bases outside the gene matches. Germline CDR1 reads SGHTA; CDR2 reads FQGNSA. The CDR3: CASSRMTGMNTGELFF. The DNA of the CDR3 is TGTGCCAGCAGTCGAATGACAGGGATGAACACCGGGGAGCTGTTTTTT.

The chain uses TRBV20-1 and TRBJ1-2; 7 bases match TRBD1. This CDR3 has 13 residues. V was pared by 0 bases and J by 8 bases, with 6 bases of the junction left unmatched. Germline CDR1 reads DFQATT; CDR2 reads SNEGSKA (reference sequence). The chain's CDR3 is CSARDRGGDGYTF. CDR3 sequence (DNA): TGCAGTGCTAGAGATAGAGGGGGCGACGGCTACACCTTC.

This rearrangement joins TRBV6-4 to TRBJ2-1, with 12 bases matching TRBD2. The CDR3 covers 16 residues. With V trimmed by 8 bases and J by 7 bases, 12 bases remained unmatched. CDR1 is MRHNA and CDR2 is SNTAGT in the germline V gene. The CDR3 region is CASSVATSGGLNEQFF. CDR3 sequence (DNA): TGTGCCAGCTCGGTGGCTACTAGCGGGGGGCTGAATGAGCAGTTCTTC.

This clonotype was observed at least ten times. V gene TRBV6-2 or TRBV6-3 combines with J gene TRBJ1-1; D is perhaps TRBD1 (5 bases). V was cut by 4 bases and J by 1 base, with 13 bases left in between. This CDR3 is 15 amino acids long. Germline-derived CDR1 and CDR2 are MNHEY and SVGEGT. The DNA of the CDR3 is TGTGCCAGCAGTTTGGGTTTAGGGGAGAACACTGAAGCTTTCTTT. Translation: CASSLGLGENTEAFF.

This chain joins TRBV10-3 and TRBJ2-3; D unclear. Between the trimmed V and J ends, which lost 2 bases and 6 bases, there was a span of 6 bases. Germline V gene lookup returns CDR1 ENHRY and CDR2 SYGVKD. The CDR3 consists of 12 residues. The CDR3 nucleotides are TGTGCCATCAGTGAGCAAGCGGATACGCAGTATTTT. It specifies CAISEQADTQYF.

This clonotype was seen at least ten times. The J gene is TRBJ2-1, the V gene TRBV10-3; 8 bases are a match to TRBD2. The V and J ends lost 5 bases and 6 bases, in that order; junction bases with no gene match: 3. CDR1 and CDR2 from the germline V gene are ENHRY and SYGVKD. CDR3 length equals 13 residues. The CDR3 here is CAISPGTSNEQFF. The DNA of the CDR3 is TGTGCCATCAGTCCCGGGACTAGCAATGAGCAGTTCTTC.

In this sample, this clonotype turned up a few times. The chain employs TRBV12-3 or TRBV12-4 and TRBJ2-3; 7 bases match TRBD2. Trimming at V came to 1 base and at J to 6 bases, leaving 7 bases not matched to a gene. The CDR3 totals 15 residues. The CDR3 nucleotides read TGTGCCAGCAGTTTAGGGGCCCCCGGGAGGGATACGCAGTATTTT. Encoded protein: CASSLGAPGRDTQYF.

The chain has TRBV7-9 and TRBJ1-1, with unresolved D. The V end lost 4 bases, the J end lost 6 bases, and 9 bases lay between the germline ends. From germline, CDR1 is SEHNR and CDR2 FQNEAQ (reference sequence). The CDR3 totals 12 residues. The CDR3 region is CASSSRPPEAFF. CDR3 nucleotide sequence: TGTGCCAGCAGCTCTAGACCCCCTGAAGCTTTCTTT.

There are many counts of this clonotype. The V gene is TRBV11-1, the J gene TRBJ2-7; 12 bases agree with TRBD1. Germline V gives CDR1 SGHAT, CDR2 FQDESV (reference sequence). V lost 4 bases and J lost 5; bases outside the gene matches: 6. The CDR3 contains 15 residues. CDR3 bases: TGTGCCAGCAGCTCGCCGGGACAGGGGGCAGACGAGCAGTACGTC. Translation: CASSSPGQGADEQYV.

In its sample, this clonotype was seen many times. This chain connects TRBV4-3 to TRBJ2-2, with D perhaps matching TRBD2 (5 bases). The germline CDR1 and CDR2 sequences are LGHNA and YSLEER. V was clipped by 8 bases and J by 4 bases, with 17 bases between them. The CDR3 loop spans 15 amino acids. For the CDR3, the DNA is TGCGCCAGCGCAAGAGGGTCAATGTCCACCGGGGAGCTGTTTTTT. This translates into CASARGSMSTGELFF.

This clonotype was counted ten times or more. One end of the junction is discordant with germline, which a read error may explain. The chain recombines TRBV7-7 with TRBJ2-3; TRBD1 or TRBD2 may be the D gene (6 bases each). This CDR3 comprises 15 residues. The V gene's germline CDR1 is SSHAT and CDR2 FNYEAQ (reference sequence). CDR3 coding DNA: TGTGCTAGCAGCCCCCGGGGGCGGCTCGCAGATACGCAGTATTTT. It encodes CASSPRGRLADTQYF.

This clonotype was observed many times. The V call is TRBV12-5, the J call TRBJ1-5; D may be TRBD1 (6 bases). V lost 9 bases to trimming and J lost 5 bases, with 11 bases between them. Germline V gene sequence: CDR1 LGHNT, CDR2 FRNRAP. The CDR3 has 12 residues. CDR3 DNA sequence: TGTGCTAGCAAGACAGGATATCAGCCCCAGCATTTT. Its translation: CASKTGYQPQHF.